This T cell receptor beta chain is drawn from a study of OX40 agonist ivuxolimab in advanced cancers. Study background: The treatment was a fully human IgG2 OX40 agonist, ivuxolimab. General observations from the study: At 0.1 to 3.0 mg/kg and by week 6, clonal expansion occurred in CD4+ and CD8+ blood T cells. More expanded clones were seen, on average, in CD8+ T cells than in CD4+.

The protocol was immunoSEQ multiplex PCR, while the TCRdb copy is restricted to in-frame clones and leaves out a portion. The data contain 67,000 or so clones, 85% of them singletons. There are a few counts of this clone. Its target is unknown. Trimming left V 5 bases short and J 2 bases short, with 10 bases between. The CDR3 loop spans 15 amino acids. Germline V gene sequence: CDR1 SEHNR, CDR2 FQNEAQ (reference sequence). The specimen was CD4+ or CD8+ T cells sorted from blood, collected in a trial of the OX40 agonist ivuxolimab. The chain has TRBV7-9 and TRBJ2-6; D gene ambiguous. This clonotype originated in an adult with an advanced solid tumor such as melanoma, head and neck, liver or kidney cancer. CDR3 bases: TGTGCCAGCAGCCAACTGGGAACTGGGGCCAACGTCCTGACTTTC. It is translated as CASSQLGTGANVLTF.